Sequencing of this T cell receptor beta chain was carried out in a study of T cell responses to AZD1222 COVID-19 vaccine. The germline CDR1 and CDR2 sequences are MNHEY and SVGAGI. V was trimmed by 7 bases and J by 5 bases, leaving 17 bases between them. This CDR3 spans 14 amino acids. Using immunoSEQ multiplex PCR, the repertoire was profiled, and TCRdb retains in-frame clones only, with some absent. The table shows more than 80,000 clones, with 75% to 95% occurring only once. Second-dose schedules of about 4 or about 12 weeks were combined. The sample was peripheral blood, taken 28 days after the second AZD1222 dose. This TCR came from an adult who received the AZD1222 COVID-19 vaccine. The V call is TRBV6-5, the J call TRBJ1-2; D ambiguous. DNA for the CDR3: TGTGCCAGCACCTCCTCCGGGAGAGGTTATGGCTACACCTTC. It translates to CASTSSGRGYGYTF.